This is a list of T cell receptor beta chains from one sample in a study of T cell responses to AZD1222 COVID-19 vaccine. Clones were sequenced by immunoSEQ multiplex PCR, and TCRdb holds only the in-frame ones, with some missing. Of 150,000 or so clones listed, about 89% were seen once; the top ten hold around 2%. Sequencing used peripheral blood, obtained on day 0 of AZD1222 vaccination. These receptor sequences come from an adult in good health. Each CDR3 is given with its conserved first and last residue. The D gene is left open where the match is weak. Where a row states a size, it is once, few, many or the class of an expanded clone; other rows omit it.

clone size: once
J gene: TRBJ1-6
D gene: TRBD1
V gene: TRBV29-1
CDR3 protein: CSALQGARGSPLHF
CDR3 DNA: TGCAGCGCCTTACAGGGGGCGCGTGGTTCACCCCTCCACTTT

clone size: -
J gene: TRBJ1-6
D gene: -
V gene: TRBV4-3
CDR3 protein: CASSQDWENNSPLHF
CDR3 DNA: TGCGCCAGCAGCCAAGATTGGGAGAATAATTCACCCCTCCACTTT

clone size: -
J gene: TRBJ1-6
D gene: TRBD1
V gene: TRBV5-4
CDR3 protein: CASSLGGQFPSPLHF
CDR3 DNA: TGTGCCAGCAGCTTGGGGGGACAGTTTCCTTCACCCCTCCACTTT

clone size: -
J gene: TRBJ2-1
D gene: TRBD1
V gene: TRBV11-3
CDR3 protein: CASSRRTGSGNEQFF
CDR3 DNA: TGTGCCAGCAGCAGAAGGACAGGGAGTGGCAATGAGCAGTTCTTC

clone size: -
J gene: TRBJ1-1
D gene: -
V gene: TRBV28
CDR3 protein: CASSFLPGIEAFF
CDR3 DNA: TGTGCCAGCAGTTTCTTACCCGGGATCGAAGCTTTCTTT

clone size: -
J gene: TRBJ1-5
D gene: -
V gene: TRBV10-3
CDR3 protein: CAISESNQPQHF
CDR3 DNA: TGTGCCATCAGTGAGTCGAACCAGCCCCAGCATTTT

clone size: -
J gene: TRBJ1-5
D gene: -
V gene: TRBV10-1
CDR3 protein: CASSGQGDKDSNQPQHF
CDR3 DNA: TGCGCCAGCAGTGGCCAAGGGGACAAAGATAGCAATCAGCCCCAGCATTTT

clone size: -
J gene: TRBJ1-2
D gene: TRBD1
V gene: TRBV5-4
CDR3 protein: CASSLDRETHGYTF
CDR3 DNA: TGTGCCAGCAGCTTAGACAGGGAAACTCATGGCTACACCTTC

clone size: once
J gene: TRBJ1-5
D gene: -
V gene: TRBV19
CDR3 protein: CASSIADSNQPQHF
CDR3 DNA: TGTGCCAGTAGTATTGCTGATAGCAATCAGCCCCAGCATTTT

clone size: -
J gene: TRBJ1-2
D gene: -
V gene: TRBV6-2/TRBV6-3
CDR3 protein: CASSYSEENYGYTF
CDR3 DNA: TGTGCCAGCAGTTACTCGGAAGAAAACTATGGCTACACCTTC

clone size: -
J gene: TRBJ2-1
D gene: TRBD2
V gene: TRBV6-4
CDR3 protein: CASSDTLSSGSQFF
CDR3 DNA: TGTGCCAGCAGTGACACTCTTTCTAGCGGGAGTCAGTTCTTC

clone size: -
J gene: TRBJ1-4
D gene: -
V gene: TRBV2
CDR3 protein: CASSTGRLEKLFF
CDR3 DNA: TGTGCCAGCAGTACTGGTCGACTTGAAAAACTGTTTTTT

clone size: -
J gene: TRBJ2-7
D gene: -
V gene: TRBV4-1
CDR3 protein: CASSQESVSYEQYF
CDR3 DNA: TGCGCCAGCAGCCAAGAGAGCGTATCCTACGAGCAGTACTTC

clone size: -
J gene: TRBJ1-5
D gene: TRBD1
V gene: TRBV4-3
CDR3 protein: CASSQQMGQAQYQPQHF
CDR3 DNA: TGCGCCAGCAGCCAACAAATGGGACAGGCTCAGTATCAGCCCCAGCATTTT

clone size: -
J gene: TRBJ2-1
D gene: -
V gene: TRBV7-9
CDR3 protein: CASVDGVVDEQFF
CDR3 DNA: TGTGCCAGCGTCGACGGAGTAGTGGATGAGCAGTTCTTC

clone size: -
J gene: TRBJ2-7
D gene: TRBD2
V gene: TRBV11-2
CDR3 protein: CASSWIAGGPYEQYF
CDR3 DNA: TGTGCCAGCAGCTGGATAGCGGGGGGACCCTACGAGCAGTACTTC

clone size: -
J gene: TRBJ2-5
D gene: -
V gene: TRBV4-3
CDR3 protein: CASSQDLGPGDWGNQETQYF
CDR3 DNA: TGCGCCAGCAGCCAAGATCTTGGGCCAGGGGACTGGGGTAACCAAGAGACCCAGTACTTC

clone size: -
J gene: TRBJ1-5
D gene: -
V gene: TRBV30
CDR3 protein: CAWSVLGMNQPQHF
CDR3 DNA: TGTGCCTGGAGTGTACTCGGCATGAATCAGCCCCAGCATTTT

clone size: -
J gene: TRBJ1-5
D gene: -
V gene: TRBV19
CDR3 protein: CASSRLYGDSNQPQHF
CDR3 DNA: TGTGCCAGCTCCCGCTTATATGGAGATAGCAATCAGCCCCAGCATTTT

clone size: -
J gene: TRBJ1-1
D gene: -
V gene: TRBV19
CDR3 protein: CASNGEPTEAFF
CDR3 DNA: TGTGCCAGTAATGGGGAACCCACTGAAGCTTTCTTT

clone size: -
J gene: TRBJ1-1
D gene: -
V gene: TRBV5-6
CDR3 protein: CASSLQPGVAFF
CDR3 DNA: TGTGCCAGCAGCTTGCAGCCCGGGGTAGCTTTCTTT

clone size: -
J gene: TRBJ2-7
D gene: -
V gene: TRBV27
CDR3 protein: CASSLQVGGEQYF
CDR3 DNA: TGTGCCAGCAGTTTGCAGGTCGGCGGCGAGCAGTACTTC

clone size: few
J gene: TRBJ2-6
D gene: -
V gene: TRBV5-5
CDR3 protein: CASSSTGSGANVLTF
CDR3 DNA: TGTGCCAGCAGCTCGACAGGCTCTGGGGCCAACGTCCTGACTTTC

clone size: -
J gene: TRBJ1-5
D gene: TRBD1
V gene: TRBV6-2/TRBV6-3
CDR3 protein: CASSSRDRGPNQPQHF
CDR3 DNA: TGTGCCAGCAGTTCGAGGGACAGGGGCCCCAATCAGCCCCAGCATTTT

clone size: -
J gene: TRBJ1-4
D gene: TRBD1
V gene: TRBV6-6
CDR3 protein: CASSLDRGGEKLFF
CDR3 DNA: TGTGCCAGCAGTCTCGACAGGGGAGGAGAAAAACTGTTTTTT

clone size: -
J gene: TRBJ2-2
D gene: -
V gene: TRBV20-1
CDR3 protein: CSASRIGELFF
CDR3 DNA: TGCAGTGCTAGTAGGATCGGGGAGCTGTTTTTT

clone size: -
J gene: TRBJ2-7
D gene: -
V gene: TRBV19
CDR3 protein: CASSIRWGSGYEQYF
CDR3 DNA: TGTGCCAGTAGTATTAGGTGGGGCTCGGGCTACGAGCAGTACTTC

clone size: once
J gene: TRBJ2-7
D gene: -
V gene: TRBV9
CDR3 protein: CASSVGLRHLSYEQYF
CDR3 DNA: TGTGCCAGCAGCGTAGGACTGCGGCACCTTTCCTACGAGCAGTACTTC

clone size: -
J gene: TRBJ1-1
D gene: TRBD1
V gene: TRBV28
CDR3 protein: CASRTGVRTEAFF
CDR3 DNA: TGTGCCAGCAGGACAGGGGTTAGGACTGAAGCTTTCTTT

clone size: -
J gene: TRBJ2-5
D gene: TRBD2
V gene: TRBV7-8
CDR3 protein: CASSKGTSWGETQYF
CDR3 DNA: TGTGCCAGCAGCAAAGGGACTAGCTGGGGGGAGACCCAGTACTTC

clone size: -
J gene: TRBJ2-2
D gene: TRBD1
V gene: TRBV7-2
CDR3 protein: CASSETGSTGELFF
CDR3 DNA: TGTGCCAGCAGCGAGACAGGGTCCACCGGGGAGCTGTTTTTT

clone size: once
J gene: TRBJ2-3
D gene: TRBD2
V gene: TRBV5-1
CDR3 protein: CASSLVASGGTDTQYF
CDR3 DNA: TGCGCCAGCAGCTTGGTGGCTAGCGGAGGCACAGATACGCAGTATTTT

clone size: -
J gene: TRBJ2-3
D gene: -
V gene: TRBV29-1
CDR3 protein: CSAAVGSADTQYF
CDR3 DNA: TGCAGCGCCGCCGTGGGGAGCGCAGATACGCAGTATTTT

clone size: -
J gene: TRBJ1-1
D gene: -
V gene: TRBV28
CDR3 protein: CASNQGPTEAFF
CDR3 DNA: TGTGCCAGCAATCAGGGCCCCACTGAAGCTTTCTTT

clone size: -
J gene: TRBJ1-6
D gene: TRBD1
V gene: TRBV28
CDR3 protein: CATLQDRDYNSPLHF
CDR3 DNA: TGTGCCACCCTACAGGACAGGGACTATAATTCACCCCTCCACTTT